These 3 T cell receptor beta chains were all obtained from the same sample, sequenced in a study of blood T cell repertoires in COVID-19 (dated by TCRdb to about 2020). Library creation used the immunoSEQ multiplex PCR assay. TCRdb holds this immuneACCESS table with in-frame rearrangements only. Some clones are missing; in checked studies, unresolved V genes explain under half, and the rest has no known cause. The sample table records roughly 190,000 clones; about 87% of these occur just once. The ten largest clonotypes hold 3.7% of the sample. The sequencing input was peripheral blood. Every receptor here comes from a man between 18 and 35 years old with active or convalescent COVID-19.

The V call is TRBV24-1, the J call TRBJ2-2, with D tentatively TRBD2 (5 bases). Germline V gene sequence: CDR1 KGHDR, CDR2 SFDVKD. The CDR3 runs to 12 residues. Trimming shortened V by 8 bases and J by 7 bases, and 10 bases separated the two germline ends. DNA for the CDR3: TGTGCCACCACTTCGGGGAGCGGGGAGCTGTTTTTT. Translation: CATTSGSGELFF.

The chain couples TRBV30 to TRBJ1-4; no reliable D call. The CDR3 length is 16 residues. V lost 0 bases to trimming and J lost 4 bases, with 15 bases between them. Per the germline V gene, CDR1 is GTSNPN and CDR2 is SVGIG (reference sequence). CDR3 coding DNA: TGTGCCTGGAGTGTAATGGAGGACGGAAATAATGAAAAACTGTTTTTT. Amino acid sequence: CAWSVMEDGNNEKLFF.

The chain carries TRBV4-1 and TRBJ1-1, with TRBD1 as a possible D gene (5 bases). Germline CDR1 is MGHRA and CDR2 is YSYEKL. The CDR3 covers 12 residues. V was pared by 0 bases and J by 11 bases, with 10 bases between. CDR3 in amino acids: CASSQEGVTAFF. CDR3 sequence (DNA): TGCGCCAGCAGCCAAGAAGGGGTGACTGCTTTCTTT.